These 18 T cell receptor beta chains were all obtained from the same sample, sequenced in a study of blood T cell repertoires in COVID-19. The repertoire was sequenced with immunoSEQ multiplex PCR; TCRdb's copy has only in-frame clones and lacks some. Seen here are roughly 120,000 clones, 84% observed once, and the top ten hold roughly 8.2%. Sequenced: peripheral blood. These receptor sequences come from an elderly woman with active or convalescent COVID-19.

The CDR3: CSVGTSGVSSYEQYF. The CDR3 nucleotides are TGCAGCGTTGGGACTAGCGGGGTCTCCTCCTACGAGCAGTACTTC. This rearrangement joins TRBV29-1 to TRBJ2-7, with 12 bases lining up with TRBD2. This CDR3 comprises 15 residues. J lost 0 bases, V lost 4 bases, and 4 bases had no gene match. CDR1 SQVTM and CDR2 ANQGSEA come from the germline V gene.

About this clone itself: Other DNA sequences in the sample encode the same CDR3. V is TRBV10-3 and J is TRBJ2-5, with 7 bases aligning to TRBD1. The length of the CDR3 is 12 residues. Germline loops: CDR1 ENHRY, CDR2 SYGVKD. V shed 6 bases and J 3 bases; nucleotides not matched to a gene: 1. The CDR3 is CAISDREETQYF. CDR3 nucleotide sequence: TGTGCCATCAGCGACAGGGAAGAGACCCAGTACTTC.

The V and J genes are TRBV4-2 and TRBJ1-5; D remains unclear. Trimming took 2 bases from V and 0 from J, leaving 8 bases between them. The CDR3 runs 15 residues. Germline CDR1 is LGHNA and CDR2 is YNFKEQ. Written as DNA, the CDR3 is TGTGCCAGCAGCCAAAAGCAGGATAGCAATCAGCCCCAGCATTTT. This codes for CASSQKQDSNQPQHF.

The V call is TRBV11-2, the J call TRBJ2-1, with 8 positions matching TRBD2. V lost 5 bases and J lost 15; bases outside the gene matches: 9. The CDR3 is 12 residues long. Looked up from germline, CDR1 is SGHAT and CDR2 is FQNNGV. The CDR3 coding sequence is TGTGCCAGCAGCCCCCCCGGGACTAGTCTGTTCTTC. Translation gives CASSPPGTSLFF.

This clone has just a few counts. The chain uses TRBV10-3 and TRBJ2-2, with 8 bases identical to TRBD2. Germline values: CDR1 ENHRY, CDR2 SYGVKD. V was clipped by 9 bases and J by 5 bases; unmatched bases: 8. The CDR3 extends over 14 amino acids. This CDR3 reads CAIRAGEGTGELFF. The CDR3 DNA sequence: TGTGCCATTCGAGCGGGAGAGGGTACCGGGGAGCTGTTTTTT.

CDR3 coding DNA: TGTGCCAGCAGCTTGCCTAGCGGGAGCACAGATACGCAGTATTTT. Its translation: CASSLPSGSTDTQYF. J is TRBJ2-3 and V is TRBV5-6, with 8 bases aligning to TRBD2. Germline V gives CDR1 SGHDT, CDR2 YYEEEE. The CDR3 contains 15 residues. The trim removed 1 base at V and 0 bases at J, leaving 1 base unmatched.

V usage is TRBV6-5 and J usage is TRBJ1-1; no clear D. The CDR3 consists of 13 residues. Deletions cut 5 bases from V and 5 bases from J, with 12 bases between. The germline V gene has CDR1 MNHEY and CDR2 SVGAGI. The CDR3 DNA sequence: TGTGCCAGCAGTCACCTGACAAGGACTGAAGCTTTCTTT. It yields the protein CASSHLTRTEAFF.

The chain joins TRBV5-1 to TRBJ1-2, with 7 bases aligning to TRBD1. V trimming: 4 bases; J trimming: 5 bases; junction bases outside the gene matches: 8. The germline gives CDR1 SGHRS, CDR2 YFSETQ. The CDR3 is made up of 14 amino acids. CDR3 residues: CASSPGTEGYGYTF. DNA for the CDR3: TGCGCCAGCAGCCCAGGGACAGAAGGGTATGGCTACACCTTC.

The sample holds many counts of this clone. V is TRBV15 and J is TRBJ1-6, with 9 bases fitting TRBD1. The ends lost 3 bases at V and 7 bases at J; junction bases unmatched: 7. Per germline, CDR1 LNHNV and CDR2 YYDKDF (reference sequence). This CDR3 contains 16 residues. As DNA, the CDR3 is TGTGCCACCAGCAGTGACGGACAGGGGCAAAATTCACCCCTCCACTTT. It specifies CATSSDGQGQNSPLHF.

V is TRBV7-9 and J is TRBJ1-2; 10 bases match TRBD1. The CDR3 sequence is 15 residues long. CDR1 and CDR2 from the germline V gene are SEHNR and FQNEAQ (reference sequence). With V trimmed by 3 bases and J by 5 bases, 6 bases remained unmatched. The CDR3 nucleotides read TGTGCCAGCAGCTTTGGGACAGGGGTCGCATATGGCTACACCTTC. Translating gives CASSFGTGVAYGYTF. The full variable domain, its missing parts supplied by reference TRBV7-9 and TRBJ1-2, is DTGVSQNPRHKITKRGQNVTFRCDPISEHNRLYWYRQTLGQGPEFLTYFQNEAQLEKSRLLSDRFSAERPKGSFSTLEIQRTEQGDSAMYLCASSFGTGVAYGYTFGSGTRLTVV.

The chain has TRBV2 and TRBJ2-1; 8 bases match TRBD2. J gave up 6 bases and V 4 bases, and 8 bases lay outside the gene matches. This CDR3 has 15 amino acids. The germline V gene has CDR1 SNHLY and CDR2 FYNNEI. The chain's CDR3 is CASSAGLAGINEQFF. DNA for the CDR3: TGTGCCAGCAGTGCGGGGCTAGCGGGTATCAATGAGCAGTTCTTC. The full variable domain, in which reference TRBV2 and TRBJ2-1 provide the parts outside the CDR3, is EPEVTQTPSHQVTQMGQEVILRCVPISNHLYFYWYRQILGQKVEFLVSFYNNEISEKSEIFDDQFSVERPDGSNFTLKIRSTKLEDSAMYFCASSAGLAGINEQFFGPGTRLTVL.

The rearrangement uses TRBV9 and TRBJ1-1, with no clear D. Germline loops: CDR1 SGDLS, CDR2 YYNGEE. The CDR3 loop spans 12 amino acids. V lost 3 bases to trimming and J lost 7 bases, with 10 bases between them. The chain's CDR3 is CASSGGESEAFF. The CDR3 DNA follows: TGTGCCAGCAGCGGGGGAGAGAGTGAAGCTTTCTTT.

This chain links TRBV21-1 with TRBJ1-2; the table calls TRBD1, which could not be checked here. TRBV21-1 is marked as a pseudogene. The length of the CDR3 is 16 residues. The CDR3 DNA sequence: TGTGCCAGCAGCAAAGTTCATCGGACAGGCAACTATGGCTACACCTTC. This encodes CASSKVHRTGNYGYTF.

The chain has TRBV9 and TRBJ1-1; possibly TRBD1 for D (5 bases). Trimming pared 0 bases from V and 4 bases from J, leaving 7 bases between. Germline loops: CDR1 SGDLS, CDR2 YYNGEE. The CDR3 is 13 amino acids. The CDR3 here is CASSVEGFTEAFF. CDR3 DNA: TGTGCCAGCAGCGTAGAGGGGTTCACTGAAGCTTTCTTT. Combining the CDR3 with reference TRBV9 and TRBJ1-1 gives the whole variable domain DSGVTQTPKHLITATGQRVTLRCSPRSGDLSVYWYQQSLDQGLQFLIQYYNGEERAKGNILERFSAQQFPDLHSELNLSSLELGDSALYFCASSVEGFTEAFFGQGTRLTVV.

This chain links TRBV30 with TRBJ2-7; TRBD2 matches 8 bases. This CDR3 spans 13 amino acids. CDR1 and CDR2 (germline): GTSNPN, SVGIG (reference sequence). Trimming removed 0 bases from V and 7 bases from J; junction bases left unmatched: 5. DNA for the CDR3: TGTGCCTGGAGTGTCCGGGGGGGCGGTGAGCAGTACTTC. This encodes CAWSVRGGGEQYF.

This clone appeared once. V and J are TRBV27 and TRBJ1-2; TRBD1 matches 9 bases. V lost 5 bases, J lost 2 bases, and 9 bases stayed unmatched. The germline V gene encodes CDR1 MNHEY and CDR2 SMNVEV (reference sequence). CDR3 length equals 16 residues. The CDR3 protein is CASSPWTGEKNYGYTF. The CDR3 DNA follows: TGTGCCAGCAGTCCCTGGACAGGGGAGAAGAACTATGGCTACACCTTC.

The chain joins TRBV6-5 to TRBJ2-7; TRBD2 aligns across 9 bases. The better agreement between TRBJ2-5 and the DNA end casts doubt on the J call. CDR3 length equals 13 residues. The germline V gene encodes CDR1 MNHEY and CDR2 SVGAGI. The CDR3 spells CASSKPGLATQYF. CDR3 DNA sequence: TGTGCCAGCAGTAAACCGGGACTAGCGACCCAGTACTTC.

The J gene is TRBJ2-1, the V gene TRBV6-1; tentative D call: TRBD2 (6 bases). Deletions cut 1 base from V and 4 bases from J, with 11 bases between. This CDR3 has 15 amino acids. Per the germline V gene, CDR1 is MNHNS and CDR2 is SASEGT. The CDR3 sequence is CASSEVFGGYNEQFF. The CDR3, as DNA: TGTGCCAGCAGTGAAGTGTTTGGGGGGTACAATGAGCAGTTCTTC.